The 26 T cell receptor beta chains reported below all come from one sample, sequenced in a study of beta chain features in type 1 diabetes (dated by TCRdb to the late 2010s). The method behind the library was the immunoSEQ multiplex PCR assay. The entire isolated RNA was reverse transcribed using the High Capacity cDNA Reverse Transcription Kit, and thus expressed TCRB transcripts were sequenced. The table comes from immuneACCESS by way of TCRdb, which keeps in-frame sequences with V and J called. Part of the clones is missing from these tables; in studies checked, under half for an unresolved V gene and the rest for unknown reasons. The sample records 680,000 or so clones, around 15% of which are singletons. The ten largest clones represent around 0.095% of the sample. Sequencing used naive CD4+ T cells from blood. The sample's cell subset or site, from its label and the paper: true naive CD4+ T cells. Source of these receptors: a man between 18 and 29 years old in good health.

This clone was seen only a few times. The CDR3 bases are TGTGCCAGCGGGGCCCGCAGGGGGCTTCAAGAGACCCAGTACTTC. Translating it yields CASGARRGLQETQYF. The genes are TRBV11-1 and TRBJ2-5, with TRBD1 matching over 8 bases. The CDR3 is 15 residues long. Trimming at V came to 8 bases and at J to 2 bases, leaving 10 bases not matched to a gene. The germline V gene has CDR1 SGHAT and CDR2 FQDESV (reference sequence).

This chain uses TRBV28 with TRBJ2-7, with 10 bases identical to TRBD1. Germline V gene sequence: CDR1 MDHEN, CDR2 SYDVKM. The CDR3 spans 15 residues. Trimming cost V 4 bases and J 4 bases; bases outside gene matches: 7. This CDR3 is CASSSIDRGLYEQYF. DNA for the CDR3: TGTGCCAGCAGTTCCATAGACAGGGGGCTATACGAGCAGTACTTC.

The rearrangement uses TRBV9 and TRBJ2-6; TRBD1 matches at 7 bases. The V segment lost 4 bases and the J segment 4 bases; nucleotides outside the gene matches: 11. Per germline, CDR1 SGDLS and CDR2 YYNGEE. This CDR3 contains 17 residues. CDR3 residues: CASSPLTGTLGANVLTF. For the CDR3, the DNA is TGTGCCAGCAGCCCCTTGACAGGGACGTTAGGGGCCAACGTCCTGACTTTC.

The V call is TRBV10-3, the J call TRBJ1-6; D remains ambiguous. CDR3 length: 13 amino acids. Trimming took 7 bases from V and 11 from J, leaving 15 bases between them. Germline CDR1 ENHRY, CDR2 SYGVKD. In DNA, the CDR3 is TGTGCCATCACAACAGATAATATTACACCCCTCCACTTT. It codes for CAITTDNITPLHF.

This chain connects TRBV6-5 to TRBJ1-2, with TRBD1 matching 7 bases. The CDR3 loop spans 16 amino acids. Germline CDR1 MNHEY, CDR2 SVGAGI. Germline trimming cut 2 bases from V and 4 bases from J; bases unmatched to any gene: 10. In DNA form, the CDR3 reads TGTGCCAGCAGTTACCTTGGGACAGCGGCCCCCTATGGCTACACCTTC. This codes for CASSYLGTAAPYGYTF.

V is TRBV6-1 and J is TRBJ2-7; no firm D call. Deletions cut 2 bases from V and 4 bases from J, with 3 bases between. CDR1 MNHNS and CDR2 SASEGT come from the germline V gene. The CDR3 is made up of 11 amino acids. CDR3 region: CASSETYEQYF. DNA of the CDR3: TGTGCCAGCAGTGAAACGTACGAGCAGTACTTC.

This clone was seen a few times. The J gene is TRBJ1-5, the V gene TRBV10-3; D perhaps matches TRBD1 (6 bases). This CDR3 is built from 16 residues. Germline CDR1 is ENHRY and CDR2 is SYGVKD. Trimming removed 5 bases at V and 6 bases at J, with 20 bases between. CDR3 bases: TGTGCCATCAGTCCTGCCCCGGACAGCATTAGTCAGCCCCAGCATTTT. This translates into CAISPAPDSISQPQHF.

The chain couples TRBV4-2 to TRBJ1-1; D gene uncertain. Germline V gene lookup returns CDR1 LGHNA and CDR2 YNFKEQ. This CDR3 has 13 amino acids. Deletions cut 3 bases from V and 3 bases from J, with 8 bases between. CDR3 sequence reads: CASSHGVYTEAFF. CDR3 DNA: TGTGCCAGCAGCCATGGAGTGTACACTGAAGCTTTCTTT.

This clone turned up a few times. The rearrangement links TRBV7-8 to TRBJ1-2, with D possibly TRBD1 on 6 matching bases. V was trimmed by 5 bases and J by 4 bases, leaving 14 bases between them. The CDR3 spans 14 residues. Per the germline V gene, CDR1 is SGHVS and CDR2 is FQNEAQ. CDR3 residues: CASSPDEGGYGYTF. DNA of the CDR3: TGTGCCAGCAGCCCGGACGAGGGGGGCTATGGCTACACCTTC.

This clone was counted only a few times. The J gene is TRBJ1-5, the V gene TRBV28; TRBD1 agrees at 7 bases. Trimming took 1 base from V and 3 from J; bases not matched to a gene: 3. Germline CDR1 MDHEN, CDR2 SYDVKM. CDR3 length: 15 amino acids. CDR3 protein: CASSLSRGHNQPQHF. The CDR3 region has the DNA TGTGCCAGCAGTTTATCAAGGGGGCACAATCAGCCCCAGCATTTT. Combining the CDR3 with reference TRBV28 and TRBJ1-5 gives the whole variable domain DVKVTQSSRYLVKRTGEKVFLECVQDMDHENMFWYRQDPGLGLRLIYFSYDVKMKEKGDIPEGYSVSREKKERFSLILESASTNQTSMYLCASSLSRGHNQPQHFGDGTRLSIL.

The J gene is TRBJ2-7, the V gene TRBV9, with D tentatively TRBD1 (5 bases). Germline assignment: CDR1 SGDLS and CDR2 YYNGEE. Trimming removed 0 bases at V and 4 bases at J, with 14 bases between. The CDR3 spans 15 residues. CDR3 bases: TGTGCCAGCAGCGTAGGGACGGGCAGGGTTTACGAGCAGTACTTC. Residues: CASSVGTGRVYEQYF.

V usage is TRBV11-3 and J usage is TRBJ2-1; tentatively, D is TRBD2 (6 bases). The CDR3 length is 16 residues. The V and J ends lost 5 bases and 6 bases respectively, with 20 bases between them. CDR1 is SGHNT, CDR2 YENEEA, per germline. This chain's CDR3 is CASSNRGGTAFNEQFF. The CDR3 coding sequence is TGTGCCAGCAGCAACCGGGGCGGGACCGCCTTCAATGAGCAGTTCTTC.

This clone was observed a handful of times. The CDR3 protein is CASSSPGVGNTEAFF. The CDR3, as DNA: TGTGCCAGCAGCTCCCCTGGGGTTGGGAACACTGAAGCTTTCTTT. The V gene is TRBV7-2, the J gene TRBJ1-1; D not certain. The germline V gene encodes CDR1 SGHTA and CDR2 FQGNSA. The CDR3 is 15 amino acids. V was clipped by 4 bases and J by 1 base, with 13 bases between them. Using reference TRBV7-2 and TRBJ1-1 for the parts outside the CDR3, the full variable domain is GAGVSQSPSNKVTEKGKDVELRCDPISGHTALYWYRQSLGQGLEFLIYFQGNSAPDKSGLPSDRFSAERTGGSVSTLTIQRTQQEDSAVYLCASSSPGVGNTEAFFGQGTRLTVV.

The rearrangement links TRBV6-5 to TRBJ2-3; 7 nucleotides agree with TRBD2. The CDR3 has 16 amino acids. V lost 0 bases, J lost 1 base, and 4 bases stayed unmatched. Germline V lookup: CDR1 MNHEY, CDR2 SVGAGI. This CDR3 is CASSYSASGGTDTQYF. The CDR3 nucleotides read TGTGCCAGCAGTTACTCGGCTAGCGGTGGCACAGATACGCAGTATTTT.

The genes are TRBV18 and TRBJ1-1, with D tentatively TRBD1 (6 bases). The CDR3 is made up of 14 amino acids. V lost 1 base, J lost 4 bases, and 10 bases lay in between. Germline assignment: CDR1 KGHSH and CDR2 LQKENI. CDR3 in amino acids: CASSPLTGSTEAFF. The CDR3 nucleotides read TGTGCCAGCTCACCACTAACAGGGTCCACTGAAGCTTTCTTT.

This clone was picked up a small number of times. The chain is built from TRBV5-1 and TRBJ2-3; the D gene is possibly TRBD2 (5 bases). The CDR3 has 14 amino acids. CDR1 is SGHRS and CDR2 is YFSETQ in the germline V gene. With 6 bases removed from V and 0 bases from J, the gap between germline ends came to 11 bases. CDR3 loop: CASILAASTDTQYF. The DNA of the CDR3 is TGCGCCAGCATCCTAGCAGCCAGCACAGATACGCAGTATTTT.

The V and J genes are TRBV28 and TRBJ2-2; 10 nucleotides line up with TRBD2. This CDR3 comprises 16 residues. CDR1 MDHEN and CDR2 SYDVKM come from the germline V gene. V was pared by 3 bases and J by 2 bases, with 3 bases of the junction left unmatched. CDR3 bases: TGTGCCAGCAGTTTCAGCGGGAGGGGAAACACCGGGGAGCTGTTTTTT. This gives the protein CASSFSGRGNTGELFF.

This clone has only a few counts. The rearrangement joins TRBV27 to TRBJ2-7, with D unclear. V lost 2 bases and J 5 bases, leaving 13 bases between the germline ends. CDR1 is MNHEY and CDR2 is SMNVEV in the germline V gene (reference sequence). CDR3 length equals 14 residues. The chain's CDR3 is CASSLEVPTHEQYF. The DNA of the CDR3 is TGTGCCAGCAGTTTAGAGGTTCCCACCCACGAGCAGTACTTC.

This clone was seen a handful of times. The chain links TRBV4-1 to TRBJ2-1; D unclear. V was trimmed by 3 bases and J by 0 bases, leaving 15 bases between them. The CDR3 is 17 residues long. Per the germline V gene, CDR1 is MGHRA and CDR2 is YSYEKL. CDR3 coding DNA: TGCGCCAGCAGCCACCAAACTGAGCCATCCTCCTACAATGAGCAGTTCTTC. Translated, it gives CASSHQTEPSSYNEQFF.

This clone was seen a handful of times. The chain links TRBV7-3 to TRBJ2-7, with D perhaps matching TRBD1 or TRBD2 (6 bases each). V was clipped by 7 bases and J by 6 bases, with 19 bases between them. Germline V CDR1 and CDR2: SGHTA, FQGTGA. CDR3 size: 14 residues. The CDR3 is CASTPTSGAGEQYF. Written as DNA, the CDR3 is TGTGCCAGCACCCCGACGTCGGGGGCAGGCGAGCAGTACTTC.

CDR3 nucleotides: TGTGCCAGCTCACAAGACAACACTGGGGAGTATTTT. It specifies CASSQDNTGEYF. The J gene is TRBJ2-3, the V gene TRBV18; D call uncertain. CDR1 is KGHSH and CDR2 is LQKENI in the germline V gene. V dropped 4 bases and J dropped 13 bases, with 15 bases sitting between them. This CDR3 region has 12 residues.

This clone has just a few counts. The rearrangement uses TRBV5-1 and TRBJ2-5, with a possible D match to TRBD2 (5 bases). The CDR3 totals 14 residues. Germline V gives CDR1 SGHRS, CDR2 YFSETQ. V lost 0 bases, J lost 2 bases, and 8 bases lay in between. DNA of the CDR3: TGCGCCAGCAGCTTGGGACTACTTCAAGAGACCCAGTACTTC. This codes for CASSLGLLQETQYF.

The table lists this clone with many counts. The chain is built from TRBV10-3 and TRBJ2-7; D not certain. Germline loops: CDR1 ENHRY, CDR2 SYGVKD. The length of the CDR3 is 13 residues. Deletions cut 0 bases from V and 4 bases from J, with 7 bases between. The CDR3 spells CAISESIPYEQYF. The CDR3 nucleotides are TGTGCCATCAGTGAGTCGATACCGTACGAGCAGTACTTC.

The chain couples TRBV18 to TRBJ1-1; possible D gene TRBD1, 5 bases. Trimming took off 0 bases at V and 11 bases at J, with 13 bases between the two ends. CDR3 length: 13 residues. The V gene's germline CDR1 is KGHSH and CDR2 LQKENI. The CDR3, as DNA: TGTGCCAGCTCACCACCAACCCAGGGACTGGCTTTCTTT. It encodes CASSPPTQGLAFF.

This rearrangement joins TRBV20-1 to TRBJ2-1, with a tentative D call TRBD1 (6 bases). This CDR3 has 11 residues. The V end lost 3 bases, the J end lost 7 bases, and 7 bases lay between the germline ends. Germline lookup yields CDR1 DFQATT and CDR2 SNEGSKA (reference sequence). In nucleotides, the CDR3 is TGCAGTGCTAGGCAGGGGAATGAGCAGTTCTTC. As protein: CSARQGNEQFF.

This chain links TRBV1 with TRBJ2-7; the listed D gene, TRBD2, was not tested against the DNA. TRBV1 is marked as a pseudogene. CDR3 length equals 13 residues. The CDR3 loop reads CTSSGGAENEQYF. The CDR3 DNA is TGCACCAGCAGCGGGGGGGCAGAGAACGAGCAGTACTTC.